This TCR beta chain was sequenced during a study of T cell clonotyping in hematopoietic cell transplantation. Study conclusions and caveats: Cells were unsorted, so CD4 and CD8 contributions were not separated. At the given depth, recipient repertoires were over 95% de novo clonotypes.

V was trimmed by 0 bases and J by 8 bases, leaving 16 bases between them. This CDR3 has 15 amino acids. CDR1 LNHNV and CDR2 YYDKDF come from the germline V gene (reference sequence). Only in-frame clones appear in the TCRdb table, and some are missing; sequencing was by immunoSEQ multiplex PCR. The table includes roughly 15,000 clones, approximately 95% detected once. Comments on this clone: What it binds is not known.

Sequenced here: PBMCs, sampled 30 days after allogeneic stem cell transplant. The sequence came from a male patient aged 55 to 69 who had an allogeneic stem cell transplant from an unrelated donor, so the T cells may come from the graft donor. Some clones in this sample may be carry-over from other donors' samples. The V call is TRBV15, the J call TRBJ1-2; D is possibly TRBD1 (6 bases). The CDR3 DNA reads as TGTGCCACCAGCAGAGATCAGGCAGGGGCCCGCGGCTACACCTTC. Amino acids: CATSRDQAGARGYTF.